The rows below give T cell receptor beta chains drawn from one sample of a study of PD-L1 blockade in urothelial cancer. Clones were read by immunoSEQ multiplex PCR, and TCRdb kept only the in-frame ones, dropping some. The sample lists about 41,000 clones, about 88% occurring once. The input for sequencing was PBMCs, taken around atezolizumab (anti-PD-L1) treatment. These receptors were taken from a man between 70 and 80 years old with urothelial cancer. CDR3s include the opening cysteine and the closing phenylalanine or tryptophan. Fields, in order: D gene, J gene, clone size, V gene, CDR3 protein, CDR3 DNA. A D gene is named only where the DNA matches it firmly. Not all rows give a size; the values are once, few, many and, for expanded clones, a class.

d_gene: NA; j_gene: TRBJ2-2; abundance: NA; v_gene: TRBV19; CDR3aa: CASSIRGQGDTGELFF; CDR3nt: TGTGCCAGTAGTATCCGGGGGCAGGGGGACACCGGGGAGCTGTTTTTT
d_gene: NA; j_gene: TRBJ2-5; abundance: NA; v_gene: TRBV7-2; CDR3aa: CASSLVGAETQYF; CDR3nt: TGTGCCAGCAGCTTAGTAGGGGCGGAGACCCAGTACTTC
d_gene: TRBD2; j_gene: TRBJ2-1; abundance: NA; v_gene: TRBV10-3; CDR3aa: CAISGASGDNEQFF; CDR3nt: TGTGCCATCAGTGGGGCTAGCGGAGACAATGAGCAGTTCTTC
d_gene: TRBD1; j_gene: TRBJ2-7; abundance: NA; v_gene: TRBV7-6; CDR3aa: CASSRGTGVTYEQYF; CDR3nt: TGTGCCAGCAGCCGCGGGACAGGCGTTACCTACGAGCAGTACTTC
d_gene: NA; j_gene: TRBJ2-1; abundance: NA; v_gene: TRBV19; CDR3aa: CASRRQNYNEQFF; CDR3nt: TGTGCCAGTAGGAGACAGAACTACAATGAGCAGTTCTTC
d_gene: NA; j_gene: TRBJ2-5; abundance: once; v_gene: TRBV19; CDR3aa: CASSTTDFQTQYF; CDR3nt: TGTGCCAGTAGTACGACAGATTTCCAGACCCAGTACTTC
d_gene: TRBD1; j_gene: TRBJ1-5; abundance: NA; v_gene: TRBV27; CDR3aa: CASRTTGTGALQPQHF; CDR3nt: TGTGCCAGCAGAACGACCGGGACAGGGGCACTTCAGCCCCAGCATTTT
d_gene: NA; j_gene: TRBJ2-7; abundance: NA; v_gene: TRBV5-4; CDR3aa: CASSLGPRAYEQYF; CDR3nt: TGTGCCAGCAGCTTGGGGCCTCGGGCCTACGAGCAGTACTTC
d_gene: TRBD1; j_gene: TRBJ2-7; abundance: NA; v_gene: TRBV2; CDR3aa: CASSLDRIVGEQYF; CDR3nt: TGTGCCAGCAGTCTGGACAGGATCGTGGGCGAGCAGTACTTC
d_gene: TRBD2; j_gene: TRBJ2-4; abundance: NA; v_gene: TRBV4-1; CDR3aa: CASSPKIAGGVKNIQYF; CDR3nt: TGCGCCAGCAGCCCCAAGATAGCGGGAGGGGTCAAAAACATTCAGTACTTC
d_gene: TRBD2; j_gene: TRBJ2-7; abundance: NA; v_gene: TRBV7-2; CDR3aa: CASSLTGTNMHEQYF; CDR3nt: TGTGCCAGCAGCCTAACCGGGACTAACATGCACGAGCAGTACTTC
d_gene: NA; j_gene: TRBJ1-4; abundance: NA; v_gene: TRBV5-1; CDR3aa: CASSLSGVANEKLFF; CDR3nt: TGCGCCAGCAGCTTGTCAGGGGTTGCTAATGAAAAACTGTTTTTT
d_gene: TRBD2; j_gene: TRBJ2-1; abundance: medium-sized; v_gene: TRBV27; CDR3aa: CASSFLGGDEQFF; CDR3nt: TGTGCCAGCAGTTTTCTCGGGGGGGATGAGCAGTTCTTC
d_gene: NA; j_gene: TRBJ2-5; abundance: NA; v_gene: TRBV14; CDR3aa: CASSQGSLAVETQYF; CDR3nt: TGTGCCAGCAGCCAAGGGAGCCTAGCTGTGGAGACCCAGTACTTC
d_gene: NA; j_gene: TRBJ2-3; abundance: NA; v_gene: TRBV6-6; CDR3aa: CASSYAGTNTDTQYF; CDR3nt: TGTGCCAGCAGTTACGCCGGGACAAACACAGATACGCAGTATTTT
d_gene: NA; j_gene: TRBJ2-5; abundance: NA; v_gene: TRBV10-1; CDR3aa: CASSESVAETQYF; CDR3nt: TGCGCCAGCAGTGAGTCGGTCGCGGAGACCCAGTACTTC
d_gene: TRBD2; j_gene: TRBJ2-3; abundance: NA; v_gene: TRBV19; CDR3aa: CASSPGGSATDTQYF; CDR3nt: TGTGCCAGTAGTCCCGGCGGGAGCGCCACAGATACGCAGTATTTT
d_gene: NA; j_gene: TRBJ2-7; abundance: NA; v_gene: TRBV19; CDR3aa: CASKEGGRSYEQYF; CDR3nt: TGTGCCAGTAAGGAGGGAGGCCGCTCCTACGAGCAGTACTTC
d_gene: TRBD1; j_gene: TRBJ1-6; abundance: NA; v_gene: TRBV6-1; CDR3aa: CASEGQGHSPLHF; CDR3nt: TGTGCCAGCGAGGGACAGGGACATTCACCCCTCCACTTT
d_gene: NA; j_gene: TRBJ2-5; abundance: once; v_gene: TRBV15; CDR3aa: CATSRDRREQETQYF; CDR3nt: TGTGCCACCAGCAGAGATCGCAGGGAACAAGAGACCCAGTACTTC
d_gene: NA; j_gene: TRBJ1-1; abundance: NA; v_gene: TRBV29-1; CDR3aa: CSAARGRNTEAFF; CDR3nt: TGCAGCGCCGCCAGGGGAAGGAACACTGAAGCTTTCTTT
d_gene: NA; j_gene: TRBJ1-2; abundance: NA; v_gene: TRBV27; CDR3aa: CASSFTSRRVDGYTF; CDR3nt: TGTGCCAGCAGTTTCACTTCGAGGAGGGTTGACGGCTACACCTTC
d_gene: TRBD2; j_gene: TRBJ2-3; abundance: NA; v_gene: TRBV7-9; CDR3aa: CASSTSSGPPDF; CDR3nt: TGTGCCAGCAGCACCTCTAGCGGCCCGCCGGATTTT
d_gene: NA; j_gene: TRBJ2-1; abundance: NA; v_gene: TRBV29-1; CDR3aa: CSVAGTMYNEQFF; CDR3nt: TGCAGCGTTGCCGGGACAATGTACAATGAGCAGTTCTTC
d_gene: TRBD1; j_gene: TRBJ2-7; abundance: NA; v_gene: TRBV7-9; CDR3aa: CASSFGQAYEQYF; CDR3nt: TGTGCCAGCAGCTTCGGACAGGCCTACGAGCAGTACTTC
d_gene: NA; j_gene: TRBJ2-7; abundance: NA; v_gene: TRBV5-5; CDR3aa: CASSLGTREQYF; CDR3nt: TGTGCCAGCAGCCTCGGGACACGCGAGCAGTACTTC
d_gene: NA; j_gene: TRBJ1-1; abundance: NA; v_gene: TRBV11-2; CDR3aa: CASSFQRPNTEAFF; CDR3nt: TGTGCCAGCAGCTTCCAGCGGCCGAACACTGAAGCTTTCTTT
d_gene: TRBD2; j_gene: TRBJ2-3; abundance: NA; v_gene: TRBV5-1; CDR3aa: CASSSPGTSGRNTDTQYF; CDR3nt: TGCGCCAGCAGCTCTCCCGGGACTAGCGGGAGGAACACAGATACGCAGTATTTT
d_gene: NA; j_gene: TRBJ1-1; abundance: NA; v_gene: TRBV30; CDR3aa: CAWSVQGGLGAFF; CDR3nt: TGTGCCTGGAGTGTACAGGGCGGTTTAGGAGCTTTCTTT
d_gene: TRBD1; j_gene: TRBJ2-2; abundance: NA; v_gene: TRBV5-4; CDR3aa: CASSTGTGRTGELFF; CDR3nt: TGTGCCAGCAGCACTGGGACAGGCCGGACCGGGGAGCTGTTTTTT
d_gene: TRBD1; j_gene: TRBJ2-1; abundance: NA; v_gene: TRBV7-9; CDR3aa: CASSSGQAYFYEQFF; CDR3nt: TGTGCCAGCAGCTCGGGACAGGCGTATTTTTATGAGCAGTTCTTC
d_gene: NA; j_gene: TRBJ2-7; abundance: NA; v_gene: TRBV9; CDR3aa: CASSVGADQSSYEQYF; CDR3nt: TGTGCCAGCAGCGTAGGAGCGGACCAAAGCTCCTACGAGCAGTACTTC
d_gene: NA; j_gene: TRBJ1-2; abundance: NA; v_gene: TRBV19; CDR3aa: CASSTLPGTSNF; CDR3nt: TGTGCCAGTAGTACCCTCCCCGGGACATCAAACTTC
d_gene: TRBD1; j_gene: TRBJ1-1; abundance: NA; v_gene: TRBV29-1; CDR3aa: CSADRDRGMNTEAFF; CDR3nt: TGCAGCGCCGACCGGGACAGGGGGATGAACACTGAAGCTTTCTTT
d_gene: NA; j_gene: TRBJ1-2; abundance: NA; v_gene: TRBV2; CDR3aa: CASSTDSNYGYTF; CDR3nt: TGTGCCAGCAGTACGGACAGTAACTATGGCTACACCTTC
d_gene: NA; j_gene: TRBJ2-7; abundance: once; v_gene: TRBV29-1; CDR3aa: CSVEVGSAEQYF; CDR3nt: TGCAGCGTTGAGGTCGGGAGTGCCGAGCAGTACTTC
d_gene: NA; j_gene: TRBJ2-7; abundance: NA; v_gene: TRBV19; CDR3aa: CASSRNRDSYEQYF; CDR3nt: TGTGCCAGTAGTAGAAACAGGGACTCCTACGAGCAGTACTTC
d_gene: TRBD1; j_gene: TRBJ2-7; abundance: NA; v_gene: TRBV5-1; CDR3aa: CASSWQSGGDYEQYF; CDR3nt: TGCGCCAGCAGCTGGCAGTCAGGGGGTGACTACGAGCAGTACTTC
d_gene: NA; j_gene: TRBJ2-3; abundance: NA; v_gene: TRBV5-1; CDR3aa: CASSWATRASDTQYF; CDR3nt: TGCGCCAGCAGCTGGGCGACCAGGGCTTCAGATACGCAGTATTTT
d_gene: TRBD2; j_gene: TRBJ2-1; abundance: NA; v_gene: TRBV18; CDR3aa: CASSPPLAGANNEQFF; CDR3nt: TGTGCCAGCTCACCACCCCTAGCGGGAGCGAACAATGAGCAGTTCTTC
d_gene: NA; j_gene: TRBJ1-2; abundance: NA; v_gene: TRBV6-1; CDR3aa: CASRGTYSYGYTF; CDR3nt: TGTGCCAGCAGGGGCACCTACAGCTATGGCTACACCTTC
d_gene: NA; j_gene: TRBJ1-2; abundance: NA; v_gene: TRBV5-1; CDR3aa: CASSKESGARGYTF; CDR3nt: TGCGCCAGCAGCAAAGAGTCAGGGGCTCGGGGCTACACCTTC
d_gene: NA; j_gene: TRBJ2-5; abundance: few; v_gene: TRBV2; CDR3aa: CASSSEETQYF; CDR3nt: TGTGCCAGCAGCTCCGAAGAGACCCAGTACTTC
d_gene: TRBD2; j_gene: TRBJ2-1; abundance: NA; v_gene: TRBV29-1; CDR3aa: CSVEASGRIKYNEQFF; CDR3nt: TGCAGCGTTGAAGCTAGCGGGAGAATCAAGTACAATGAGCAGTTCTTC
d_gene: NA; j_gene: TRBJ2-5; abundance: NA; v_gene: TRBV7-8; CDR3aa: CASTPWGDLVTQYF; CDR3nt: TGTGCCAGCACCCCTTGGGGGGATTTGGTGACCCAGTACTTC
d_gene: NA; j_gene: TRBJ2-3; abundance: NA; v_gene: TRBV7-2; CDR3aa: CASSLAWYNSGDTQYF; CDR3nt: TGTGCCAGCAGCTTAGCGTGGTATAATTCCGGGGATACGCAGTATTTT
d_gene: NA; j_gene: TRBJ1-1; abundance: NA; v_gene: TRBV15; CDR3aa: CATSIGQGAFF; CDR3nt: TGTGCCACCAGCATCGGGCAGGGGGCTTTCTTT
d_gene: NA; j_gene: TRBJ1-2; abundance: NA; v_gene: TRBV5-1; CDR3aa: CASRELEGMNGYTF; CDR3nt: TGCGCCAGCAGGGAACTCGAGGGAATGAATGGCTACACCTTC
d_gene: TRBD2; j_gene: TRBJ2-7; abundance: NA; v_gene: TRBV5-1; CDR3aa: CASSLGGRASYEQYF; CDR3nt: TGCGCCAGCAGCTTGGGAGGGAGGGCCTCCTACGAGCAGTACTTC
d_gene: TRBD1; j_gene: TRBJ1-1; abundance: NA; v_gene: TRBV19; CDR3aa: CASSTDRVGTEAFF; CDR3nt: TGTGCCAGTAGTACGGACAGGGTAGGCACTGAAGCTTTCTTT